The 31 T cell receptor beta chains reported below all come from one sample, sequenced in a study of blood T cell repertoires in COVID-19. Sequenced by immunoSEQ multiplex PCR; TCRdb stores in-frame clones only, minus some. The sample has about 100,000 clones, about 80% seen once. The sample was peripheral blood. Source of these receptors: a human donor in a cohort sampled during active COVID-19.

This chain connects TRBV7-6 to TRBJ2-2; 8 nucleotides agree with TRBD1. The CDR3 sequence is 15 residues long. V trimming: 5 bases; J trimming: 6 bases; junction bases outside the gene matches: 8. Germline CDR1 is SGHVS and CDR2 is FNYEAQ. Here the CDR3 reads CASSTTGEVAGELFF. CDR3 bases: TGTGCCAGCAGCACGACAGGGGAAGTGGCCGGGGAGCTGTTTTTT.

V is TRBV4-1 and J is TRBJ1-2; D not resolved. The CDR3 has 15 amino acids. Germline V gene lookup returns CDR1 MGHRA and CDR2 YSYEKL. Trimming left V 0 bases short and J 4 bases short, with 12 bases between. CDR3 residues: CASSQEVRDFYGYTF. The CDR3 nucleotides are TGCGCCAGCAGCCAAGAAGTCAGAGACTTCTATGGCTACACCTTC.

CDR3 residues: CASSSGQVNEQFF. The CDR3 DNA is TGCGCCAGCAGCTCCGGACAGGTCAATGAGCAGTTCTTC. The genes are TRBV5-1 and TRBJ2-1, with 7 positions matching TRBD1. The CDR3 is 13 amino acids. The V gene end was trimmed by 3 bases and the J gene end by 6 bases; junction bases not matched to a gene: 3. Germline V gene data show CDR1 as SGHRS and CDR2 as YFSETQ.

V gene TRBV9 combines with J gene TRBJ1-1; D possibly corresponds to TRBD1 (5 bases). This CDR3 comprises 15 residues. Trimming removed 3 bases from V and 1 base from J, with 13 bases in between. Per germline, CDR1 SGDLS and CDR2 YYNGEE. The CDR3 DNA follows: TGTGCCAGCAGCGCGATCGGGACTCAGAACACTGAAGCTTTCTTT. Translation: CASSAIGTQNTEAFF.

The rearrangement joins TRBV5-1 to TRBJ1-1, with 10 bases matching TRBD1. The trim removed 4 bases at V and 5 bases at J, leaving 8 bases unmatched. The CDR3 runs 15 residues. CDR1 SGHRS and CDR2 YFSETQ come from the germline V gene. CDR3 sequence: CASSARQGATTEAFF. The CDR3 DNA follows: TGCGCCAGCAGCGCAAGACAGGGGGCGACGACTGAAGCTTTCTTT.

V usage is TRBV28 and J usage is TRBJ1-5; D is ambiguous. The CDR3 loop spans 14 amino acids. In germline, CDR1 is MDHEN, CDR2 SYDVKM. Trimming removed 9 bases from V and 0 bases from J, with 12 bases in between. Here the CDR3 DNA reads TGTGCCAGTAACCCGGCGGGTAGCAATCAGCCCCAGCATTTT. Amino acid sequence: CASNPAGSNQPQHF.

The chain combines TRBV9 with TRBJ2-3; 9 bases are shared with TRBD2. Germline CDR1 SGDLS, CDR2 YYNGEE. There are 15 residues in the CDR3. The trim removed 4 bases at V and 6 bases at J, leaving 9 bases unmatched. The CDR3 protein is CASSPLGGRADTQYF. The CDR3 DNA sequence: TGTGCCAGCAGCCCCCTCGGCGGGAGGGCCGATACGCAGTATTTT.

This chain joins TRBV10-3 and TRBJ1-1; the match to TRBD1 covers 9 bases. CDR1 and CDR2 from the germline V gene are ENHRY and SYGVKD. J gave up 2 bases and V 5 bases, and 3 bases lay outside the gene matches. The CDR3 sequence is 14 residues long. The CDR3 nucleotides read TGTGCCATCAGTCGGGACAGGGACAACACTGAAGCTTTCTTT. Amino acid sequence: CAISRDRDNTEAFF.

The V gene is TRBV28, the J gene TRBJ1-1, with 8 bases matching TRBD1. The J segment lost 4 bases and the V segment lost 2 bases, leaving 12 bases of the junction unmatched. Germline lookup yields CDR1 MDHEN and CDR2 SYDVKM. This CDR3 has 17 residues. The CDR3 nucleotides read TGTGCCAGCAGTTTAGTCCAGGGGGCTGGGTGGGGCACTGAAGCTTTCTTT. Translating it yields CASSLVQGAGWGTEAFF.

The V and J genes are TRBV11-2 and TRBJ2-1; 9 bases agree with TRBD1. V was clipped by 8 bases and J by 8 bases; unmatched bases: 7. CDR1 and CDR2 (germline): SGHAT, FQNNGV. The CDR3 sequence is 13 residues long. The CDR3 coding sequence is TGTGCCAGCGGGGGACAGGGTTTGCATGAGCAGTTCTTC. Translated, it gives CASGGQGLHEQFF.

The CDR3 spells CASSGARETQYF. The CDR3 coding sequence is TGTGCCAGCAGTGGAGCGAGGGAGACCCAGTACTTC. The chain combines TRBV2 with TRBJ2-5; no firm D call. Germline CDR1 is SNHLY and CDR2 is FYNNEI. This CDR3 spans 12 amino acids. V lost 4 bases and J lost 5, with 8 bases in between.

This chain links TRBV7-9 with TRBJ1-6, with no clear D. The germline V gene encodes CDR1 SEHNR and CDR2 FQNEAQ (reference sequence). Trimming removed 1 base from V and 7 bases from J, with 11 bases in between. The CDR3 runs to 15 residues. DNA for the CDR3: TGTGCCAGCAGCTTAGTATCGGTGAGAAATTCACCCCTCCACTTT. Protein sequence: CASSLVSVRNSPLHF. The full variable domain, with the rest looked up from reference TRBV7-9 and TRBJ1-6, is DTGVSQNPRHKITKRGQNVTFRCDPISEHNRLYWYRQTLGQGPEFLTYFQNEAQLEKSRLLSDRFSAERPKGSFSTLEIQRTEQGDSAMYLCASSLVSVRNSPLHFGNGTRLTVT.

This clone was counted a single time. The chain uses TRBV19 and TRBJ2-5, with D possibly TRBD1 on 6 matching bases. Trimming removed 3 bases at V and 4 bases at J, with 18 bases between. This CDR3 contains 16 residues. Germline V gene lookup returns CDR1 LNHDA and CDR2 SQIVND (reference sequence). The CDR3 is CASSIGQRNLRETQYF. The CDR3 bases are TGTGCCAGTAGTATCGGACAGCGGAACCTACGAGAGACCCAGTACTTC.

V is TRBV6-1 and J is TRBJ2-1, with TRBD2 identical over 10 bases. Germline-derived CDR1 and CDR2 are MNHNS and SASEGT. There are 19 residues in the CDR3. The V segment lost 2 bases and the J segment 7 bases; nucleotides outside the gene matches: 17. In DNA form, the CDR3 reads TGTGCCAGCAGTGAACGGGCAGCGGGGGGGTACTCCCCCGTGAATGAGCAGTTCTTC. Amino acids: CASSERAAGGYSPVNEQFF.

The chain has TRBV5-1 and TRBJ2-5, with 8 nucleotides matching TRBD1. The germline V gene has CDR1 SGHRS and CDR2 YFSETQ. The CDR3 extends over 16 amino acids. Trimming took 0 bases from V and 4 from J; bases not matched to a gene: 8. CDR3: CASSLVVGRGRETQYF. The DNA of the CDR3 is TGCGCCAGCAGCTTGGTTGTTGGCAGGGGGCGAGAGACCCAGTACTTC.

With respect to this clone: Other DNA sequences in this sample translate to the same CDR3. The chain joins TRBV19 to TRBJ2-3; 9 bases match TRBD1. With 4 bases clipped from V and 1 base from J, the junction kept 0 bases outside the gene matches. The CDR3 runs 14 residues. Germline V lookup: CDR1 LNHDA, CDR2 SQIVND (reference sequence). CDR3 nucleotide sequence: TGTGCCAGTAGTAGACAGGGGGGCACAGATACGCAGTATTTT. Translated, it gives CASSRQGGTDTQYF.

This chain joins TRBV6-5 and TRBJ2-3, with TRBD1 matching 10 bases. Trimming took 6 bases from V and 5 from J; bases not matched to a gene: 5. From germline, CDR1 is MNHEY and CDR2 SVGAGI. This CDR3 is built from 14 residues. The CDR3 DNA reads as TGTGCCAGCAGCCGACAGGGGGCGCGAGATACGCAGTATTTT. The encoded protein is CASSRQGARDTQYF.

The chain uses TRBV27 and TRBJ2-1; 8 nucleotides line up with TRBD2. Trimming cost V 5 bases and J 0 bases; bases outside gene matches: 6. Looked up from germline, CDR1 is MNHEY and CDR2 is SMNVEV (reference sequence). The CDR3 runs to 16 residues. The CDR3 here is CASSKLAGSSYNEQFF. CDR3 in DNA: TGTGCCAGCAGTAAATTAGCGGGATCCTCCTACAATGAGCAGTTCTTC.

V gene TRBV10-3 combines with J gene TRBJ1-5, with D possibly being TRBD1 (5 bases). The CDR3 runs to 15 residues. V was clipped by 3 bases and J by 2 bases, with 11 bases between them. Germline CDR1 reads ENHRY; CDR2 reads SYGVKD. CDR3: CAISDQGLGNQPQHF. CDR3 DNA: TGTGCCATCAGTGACCAGGGCTTAGGCAATCAGCCCCAGCATTTT.

This clone was seen once. J is TRBJ2-7 and V is TRBV7-2, with a weak D call TRBD2 (5 bases). Per the germline V gene, CDR1 is SGHTA and CDR2 is FQGNSA. Deletions cut 8 bases from V and 0 bases from J, with 17 bases between. The CDR3 runs 15 residues. The chain's CDR3 is CASGLKTLSSYEQYF. The DNA for the CDR3 is TGTGCCAGCGGACTCAAGACACTTTCCTCCTACGAGCAGTACTTC. The whole variable domain, remainder taken from reference TRBV7-2 and TRBJ2-7, is GAGVSQSPSNKVTEKGKDVELRCDPISGHTALYWYRQSLGQGLEFLIYFQGNSAPDKSGLPSDRFSAERTGGSVSTLTIQRTQQEDSAVYLCASGLKTLSSYEQYFGPGTRLTVT.

This clone was found many times. The rearrangement uses TRBV28 and TRBJ2-2; no definite D call. Germline V CDR1 and CDR2: MDHEN, SYDVKM. The CDR3 extends over 15 amino acids. The germline V and J ends were trimmed by 6 bases and 0 bases, with 11 bases remaining between them. CDR3 bases: TGTGCCAGCAGGCGTGCAGGTCCGAACACCGGGGAGCTGTTTTTT. Protein sequence: CASRRAGPNTGELFF.

The chain carries TRBV24-1 and TRBJ2-3; the match to TRBD2 covers 9 bases. CDR1 is KGHDR and CDR2 is SFDVKD in the germline V gene. With 4 bases clipped from V and 4 bases from J, the junction kept 8 bases outside the gene matches. The CDR3 consists of 16 residues. The CDR3 reads CATSENGGGESDTQYF. Written as DNA, the CDR3 is TGTGCCACCAGTGAAAACGGCGGGGGGGAGTCAGATACGCAGTATTTT.

The chain recombines TRBV5-1 with TRBJ1-2, with 7 bases identical to TRBD1. The CDR3 runs 14 residues. From germline, CDR1 is SGHRS and CDR2 YFSETQ. J was trimmed by 4 bases and V by 5 bases; bases with no gene match: 8. For the CDR3, the DNA is TGCGCCAGCAGACCGGGGACAGCTGCCTATGGCTACACCTTC. It codes for CASRPGTAAYGYTF.

The genes are TRBV5-1 and TRBJ2-7, with 9 bases aligning to TRBD1. The V and J ends lost 1 base and 8 bases, in that order; junction bases with no gene match: 4. There are 13 residues in the CDR3. Germline V gene data show CDR1 as SGHRS and CDR2 as YFSETQ. The CDR3 DNA reads as TGCGCCAGCAGCTTGCAGGGACAGGGTCAGCAGTACTTC. Translated: CASSLQGQGQQYF.

The J gene is TRBJ2-1, the V gene TRBV7-9, with 14 bases aligning to TRBD2. The CDR3 extends over 16 amino acids. Germline V gene data show CDR1 as SEHNR and CDR2 as FQNEAQ (reference sequence). V lost 6 bases to trimming and J lost 6 bases; unmatched junction nucleotides: 7. CDR3 nucleotides: TGTGCCAGCAGTCGCGGACTAGCGGGAGGAATCAATGAGCAGTTCTTC. It translates to CASSRGLAGGINEQFF. The full variable domain, in which reference TRBV7-9 and TRBJ2-1 provide the parts outside the CDR3, is DTGVSQNPRHKITKRGQNVTFRCDPISEHNRLYWYRQTLGQGPEFLTYFQNEAQLEKSRLLSDRFSAERPKGSFSTLEIQRTEQGDSAMYLCASSRGLAGGINEQFFGPGTRLTVL.

This clone is medium-sized in the sample. The gene calls are TRBV5-1 and TRBJ1-2; 8 bases agree with TRBD1. The CDR3 runs to 14 residues. Germline CDR1 is SGHRS and CDR2 is YFSETQ. V shed 4 bases, J shed 8 bases, and the junction held 10 bases outside the gene matches. CDR3 amino acids: CASSIGTGHEGYTF. CDR3 coding DNA: TGCGCCAGCAGCATCGGGACAGGCCACGAAGGCTACACCTTC.

The chain has TRBV29-1 and TRBJ2-3; 16 nucleotides align to TRBD2. V dropped 5 bases and J dropped 5; count of bases not matched to a gene: 10. The CDR3 loop spans 17 amino acids. CDR1 and CDR2 (germline): SQVTM, ANQGSEA. In DNA form, the CDR3 reads TGCAGCGTTCCTAGGGGGACTAGCGGGAGGGGAGGAGATACGCAGTATTTT. It translates to CSVPRGTSGRGGDTQYF.

This rearrangement joins TRBV10-3 to TRBJ2-3; D unresolved. CDR1 is ENHRY, CDR2 SYGVKD, per germline. CDR3 length equals 13 residues. Trimming pared 3 bases from V and 4 bases from J, leaving 8 bases between. The CDR3: CAISDPGSDTQYF. The CDR3 DNA reads TGTGCCATCAGTGACCCCGGGTCAGATACGCAGTATTTT.

V gene TRBV18 combines with J gene TRBJ2-6; TRBD2 aligns across 7 bases. With 1 base clipped from V and 1 base from J, the junction kept 7 bases outside the gene matches. Germline V gene data show CDR1 as KGHSH and CDR2 as LQKENI. There are 18 residues in the CDR3. CDR3 nucleotide sequence: TGTGCCAGCTCACCACAGGGAGGGGCCGGTTCTGGGGCCAACGTCCTGACTTTC. Translating gives CASSPQGGAGSGANVLTF.

This rearrangement joins TRBV5-1 to TRBJ1-6; no firm D call. The length of the CDR3 is 14 residues. V lost 6 bases, J lost 0 bases, and 7 bases lay in between. The germline V gene encodes CDR1 SGHRS and CDR2 YFSETQ. The chain's CDR3 is CASTLSSYNSPLHF. In DNA form, the CDR3 reads TGCGCCAGCACTCTGAGCTCCTATAATTCACCCCTCCACTTT.

A remark on this clone: The sample holds other DNA sequences that translate to the same CDR3. The chain is built from TRBV12-3 or TRBV12-4 and TRBJ2-7; no reliable D call. With 6 bases removed from V and 4 bases from J, the gap between germline ends came to 7 bases. The CDR3 has 11 residues. DNA of the CDR3: TGTGCCAGCAGCTTGCAGTACGAGCAGTACTTC. Translating it yields CASSLQYEQYF.